Listed below are T cell receptor beta chains from one sample, sequenced in a study of blood T cell repertoires in COVID-19. Assay used: immunoSEQ multiplex PCR; TCRdb lists only in-frame clones, some missing. The sample carries roughly 190,000 clones, 88% recorded once. The sequencing sample was made of peripheral blood. The receptors here all came from a man aged 40-50 years with active or convalescent COVID-19. Each CDR3 is given with its conserved first and last residue. Each record gives: V gene, J gene, CDR3 protein.

TRBV5-3,TRBJ2-5,CARSSRQGPRYF
TRBV18,TRBJ2-1,CASSPSGPYSNEQFF
TRBV27,TRBJ1-2,CASSARRKDRVSRDGYTF
TRBV19,TRBJ1-1,CASSIVFGSGTEAFF
TRBV6-1,TRBJ2-2,CASSASGLENTGELFF
TRBV7-9,TRBJ1-1,CASSVGLGEAFF
TRBV25-1,TRBJ1-6,CASSEFSGRANSPLHF
TRBV28,TRBJ1-3,CASINQGAAGNTIYF
TRBV6-2/TRBV6-3,TRBJ1-5,CASSYSRTALGQPQHF
TRBV6-5,TRBJ1-4,CASRGQANEKLFF
TRBV7-3,TRBJ1-6,CASSLRGGGYNSPLHF
TRBV28,TRBJ2-2,CASSFALGAGGPGELFF
TRBV7-2,TRBJ2-5,CASSLGSRVGGTQYF
TRBV5-1,TRBJ2-5,CASSGDRGLVETQYF
TRBV7-9,TRBJ1-2,CASSLDRATYGYTF
TRBV7-8,TRBJ1-2,CASTLKGANYGYTF
TRBV3-1/TRBV3-2,TRBJ2-5,CASSPPGLAGTETQYF
TRBV4-2,TRBJ2-7,CASSQDPGTGTSSYEQYF
TRBV7-2,TRBJ2-7,CASSSPPGTGGSGEQYF
TRBV5-6,TRBJ1-3,CASSSRQGAGVSGNTIYF
TRBV19,TRBJ1-2,CASSLYSQGYSYGYTF
TRBV5-1,TRBJ2-2,CASSMGQNTGELFF
TRBV2,TRBJ2-3,CASSWREGSEDTQYF
TRBV27,TRBJ1-1,CASSLSGVKNTEAFF
TRBV7-3,TRBJ1-4,CASSLEQGSEKLFF
TRBV4-3,TRBJ2-3,CASSQGEYTDTQYF
TRBV24-1,TRBJ2-6,CATSDHGQTGANVLTF
TRBV7-2,TRBJ1-2,CASSPRDSFARGYTF
TRBV7-2,TRBJ1-4,CASSLHMTTNEKLFF
TRBV19,TRBJ2-1,CASSVYRAGAINEQFF
TRBV9,TRBJ1-2,CASSVRQGIDGYTF
TRBV7-2,TRBJ2-2,CASNLAGGPTGELFF
TRBV2,TRBJ1-5,CASSAGTVFNQPQHF
TRBV28,TRBJ2-7,CASSPPGGRPQAQYF
TRBV19,TRBJ1-4,CASSGRDRFSTNEKLFF
TRBV12-3/TRBV12-4,TRBJ2-7,CASSIQVSYEQYF
TRBV7-2,TRBJ2-5,CASSLASGFAQETQYF
TRBV13,TRBJ1-6,CASSLEGTANSPLHF
TRBV5-4,TRBJ2-1,CASSLEAAGGSSYNEQFF
TRBV6-6,TRBJ1-1,CASSTGTGPEAFF
TRBV6-1,TRBJ2-3,CASSEAAGWLDTQYF
TRBV19,TRBJ2-1,CASSNPGEAGIFNEQFF
TRBV2,TRBJ1-6,CASSDTMRGTANSPLHF
TRBV7-3,TRBJ2-7,CASSQRSIGGLLSLYEQYF